The clone carrying this TCR beta chain was observed once. The repertoire was sequenced with immunoSEQ multiplex PCR; TCRdb's copy has only in-frame clones and lacks some. The sample gives around 130,000 clones, around 84% of which show up once; about 3.3% is in the top ten. This sample stems from a study of cytotoxic CD8 clonotypes in ibrutinib-treated CLL. Germline CDR1 is LNHDA and CDR2 is SQIVND (reference sequence). This CDR3 comprises 15 residues. V gave up 4 bases and J gave up 10 bases; unmatched junction bases: 13. The genes are TRBV19 and TRBJ2-1; 7 bases are a match to TRBD1. This receptor was taken from a human donor with chronic lymphocytic leukemia. Sequencing used PBMCs, obtained after 24 months of ibrutinib treatment. CDR3 DNA: TGTGCCAGTAGTAAGGGCAGGGGGTCGACAGGCGAGCAGTTCTTC. This gives the protein CASSKGRGSTGEQFF.